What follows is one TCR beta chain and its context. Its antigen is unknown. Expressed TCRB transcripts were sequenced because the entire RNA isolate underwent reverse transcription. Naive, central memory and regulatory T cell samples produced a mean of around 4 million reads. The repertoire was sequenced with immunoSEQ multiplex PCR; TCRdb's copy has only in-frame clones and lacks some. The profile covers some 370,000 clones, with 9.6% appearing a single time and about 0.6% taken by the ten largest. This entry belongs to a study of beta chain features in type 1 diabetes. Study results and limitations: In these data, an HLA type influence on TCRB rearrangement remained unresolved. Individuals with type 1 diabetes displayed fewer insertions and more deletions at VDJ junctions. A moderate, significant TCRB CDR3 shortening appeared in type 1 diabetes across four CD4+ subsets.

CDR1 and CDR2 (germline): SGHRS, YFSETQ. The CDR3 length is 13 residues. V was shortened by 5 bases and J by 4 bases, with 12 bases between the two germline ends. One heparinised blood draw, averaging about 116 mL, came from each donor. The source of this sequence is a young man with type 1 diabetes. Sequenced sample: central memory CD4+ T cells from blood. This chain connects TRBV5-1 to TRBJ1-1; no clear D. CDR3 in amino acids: CASSNGVSTEAFF. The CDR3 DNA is TGCGCCAGCAGTAACGGGGTGAGCACTGAAGCTTTCTTT. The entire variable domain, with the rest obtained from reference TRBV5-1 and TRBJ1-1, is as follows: KAGVTQTPRYLIKTRGQQVTLSCSPISGHRSVSWYQQTPGQGLQFLFEYFSETQRNKGNFPGRFSGRQFSNSRSEMNVSTLELGDSALYLCASSNGVSTEAFFGQGTRLTVV.